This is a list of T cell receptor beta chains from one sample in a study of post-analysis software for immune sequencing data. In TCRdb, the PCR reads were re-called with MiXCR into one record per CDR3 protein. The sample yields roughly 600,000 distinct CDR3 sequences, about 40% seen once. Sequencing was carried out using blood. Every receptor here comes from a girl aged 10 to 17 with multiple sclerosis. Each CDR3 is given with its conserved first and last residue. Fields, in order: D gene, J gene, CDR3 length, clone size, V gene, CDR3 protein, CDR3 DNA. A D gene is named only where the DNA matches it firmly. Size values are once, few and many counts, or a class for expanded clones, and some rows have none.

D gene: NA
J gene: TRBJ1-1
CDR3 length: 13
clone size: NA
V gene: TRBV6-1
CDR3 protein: CASQITVNTEAFF
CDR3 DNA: TGTGCCAGCCAAATCACAGTGAACACTGAAGCTTTCTTT

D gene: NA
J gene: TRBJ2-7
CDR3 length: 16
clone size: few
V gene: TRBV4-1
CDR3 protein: CASSQDGPRGVYEQYF
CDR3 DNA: TGCGCCAGCAGCCAAGATGGCCCGAGGGGTGTCTACGAGCAGTACTTC

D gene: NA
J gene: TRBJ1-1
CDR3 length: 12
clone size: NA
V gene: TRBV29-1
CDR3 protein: CSVRPQRTEAFF
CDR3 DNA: TGCAGCGTTAGACCCCAGAGGACTGAAGCTTTCTTT

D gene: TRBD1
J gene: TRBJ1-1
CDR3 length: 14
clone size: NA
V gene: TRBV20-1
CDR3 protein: CSARQGAGNTEAFF
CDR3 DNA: TGCAGTGCTAGACAGGGGGCCGGTAACACTGAAGCTTTCTTT

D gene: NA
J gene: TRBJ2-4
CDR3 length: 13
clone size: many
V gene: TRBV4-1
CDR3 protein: CASRGLAKNIQYF
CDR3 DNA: TGCGCCAGCAGAGGTCTAGCCAAAAACATTCAGTACTTC

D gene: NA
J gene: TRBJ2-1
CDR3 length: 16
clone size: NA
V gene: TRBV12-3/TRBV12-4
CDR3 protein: CASARVATSSYNEQFF
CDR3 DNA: TGTGCCAGCGCAAGAGTAGCGACGAGCTCCTACAATGAGCAGTTCTTC

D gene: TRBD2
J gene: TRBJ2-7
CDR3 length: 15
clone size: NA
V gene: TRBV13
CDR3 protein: CASSGGRGQAYEQYF
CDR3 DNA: TGTGCCAGCAGCGGGGGGAGGGGCCAAGCCTACGAGCAGTACTTC

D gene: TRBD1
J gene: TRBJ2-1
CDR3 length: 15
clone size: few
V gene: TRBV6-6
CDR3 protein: CASTNGQGAYNEQFF
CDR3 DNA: TGTGCCAGCACCAATGGACAGGGCGCCTACAATGAGCAGTTCTTC

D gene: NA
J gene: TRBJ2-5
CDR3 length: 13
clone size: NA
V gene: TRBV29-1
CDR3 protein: CSVELARQETQYF
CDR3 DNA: TGCAGCGTTGAACTAGCGCGGCAGGAGACCCAGTACTTC

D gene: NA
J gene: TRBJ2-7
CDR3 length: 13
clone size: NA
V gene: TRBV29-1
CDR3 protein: CSIRDGGSNEQYF
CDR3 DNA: TGCAGCATCCGGGACGGAGGCTCCAACGAGCAGTACTTC

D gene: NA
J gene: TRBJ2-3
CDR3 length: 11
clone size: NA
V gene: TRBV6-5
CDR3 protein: CASSDTYTQYF
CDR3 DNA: TGTGCCAGCAGCGACACCTATACGCAGTATTTT

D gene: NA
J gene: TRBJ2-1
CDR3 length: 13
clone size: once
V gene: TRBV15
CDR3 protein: CASKLGLGNEQFF
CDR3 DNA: TGTGCCAGCAAACTAGGGCTGGGGAATGAGCAGTTCTTC

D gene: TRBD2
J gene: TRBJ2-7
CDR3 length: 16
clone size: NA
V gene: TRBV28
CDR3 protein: CASSSFIAGEAYEQYF
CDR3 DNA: TGTGCCAGCAGTTCCTTTATAGCGGGAGAGGCCTACGAGCAGTACTTC

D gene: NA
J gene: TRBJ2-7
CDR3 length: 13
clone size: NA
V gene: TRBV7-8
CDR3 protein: CASTHQDPHEQYF
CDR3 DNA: TGTGCCAGCACCCATCAGGACCCGCACGAGCAGTACTTC

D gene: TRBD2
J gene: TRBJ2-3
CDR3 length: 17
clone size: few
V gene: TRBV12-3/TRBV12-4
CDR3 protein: CASSFIGTSGVADTQYF
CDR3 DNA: TGTGCCAGCAGTTTCATAGGGACTAGCGGAGTAGCAGATACGCAGTATTTT

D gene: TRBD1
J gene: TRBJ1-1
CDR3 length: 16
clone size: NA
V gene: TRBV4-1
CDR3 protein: CASSPGQGVRNTEAFF
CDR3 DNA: TGCGCCAGCAGCCCGGGACAGGGGGTCCGGAACACTGAAGCTTTCTTT

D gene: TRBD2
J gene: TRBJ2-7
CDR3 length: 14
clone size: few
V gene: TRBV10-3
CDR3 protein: CAITRTSGTYEQYF
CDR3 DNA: TGTGCCATTACTAGGACTAGCGGAACCTACGAGCAGTACTTC

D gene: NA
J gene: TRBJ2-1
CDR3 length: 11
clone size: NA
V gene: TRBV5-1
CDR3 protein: CANSQENEQFF
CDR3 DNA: TGCGCCAACAGCCAGGAGAATGAGCAGTTCTTC

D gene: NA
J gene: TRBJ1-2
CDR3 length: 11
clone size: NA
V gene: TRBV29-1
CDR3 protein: CSVGYDHGYTF
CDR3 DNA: TGCAGCGTTGGATATGACCATGGCTACACCTTC

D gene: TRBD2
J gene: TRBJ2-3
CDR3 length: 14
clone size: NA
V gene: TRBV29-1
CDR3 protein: CSVVLAGGLDTQYF
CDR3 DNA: TGCAGCGTTGTTTTAGCGGGGGGCCTAGATACGCAGTATTTT

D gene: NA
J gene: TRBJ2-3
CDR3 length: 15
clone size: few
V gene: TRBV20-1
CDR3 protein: CSARGRGARTDTQYF
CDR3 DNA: TGCAGTGCTAGGGGCCGGGGGGCCCGCACAGATACGCAGTATTTT

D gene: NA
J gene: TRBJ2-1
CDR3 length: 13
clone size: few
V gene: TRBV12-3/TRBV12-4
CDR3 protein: CASSSNPYNEQFF
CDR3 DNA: TGTGCCAGCAGCTCAAACCCGTACAATGAGCAGTTCTTC

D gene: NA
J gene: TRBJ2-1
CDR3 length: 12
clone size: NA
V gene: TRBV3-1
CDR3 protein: CASSLMGVEQFF
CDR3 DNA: TGTGCCAGCAGCCTCATGGGGGTTGAGCAGTTCTTC

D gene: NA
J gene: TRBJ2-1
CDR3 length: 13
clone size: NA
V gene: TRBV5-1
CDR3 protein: CASSGRMDNEQFF
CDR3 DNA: TGCGCCAGCAGCGGGCGAATGGACAATGAGCAGTTCTTC

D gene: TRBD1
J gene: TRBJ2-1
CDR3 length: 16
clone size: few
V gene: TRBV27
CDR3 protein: CASSSLRDRGLYEQFF
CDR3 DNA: TGTGCCAGCAGTTCACTACGGGACAGGGGGCTCTATGAGCAGTTCTTC

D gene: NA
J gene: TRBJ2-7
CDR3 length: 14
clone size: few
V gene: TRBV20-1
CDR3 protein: CSAPLGKKFYEQYF
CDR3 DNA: TGCAGTGCTCCCCTAGGGAAGAAGTTTTACGAGCAGTACTTC

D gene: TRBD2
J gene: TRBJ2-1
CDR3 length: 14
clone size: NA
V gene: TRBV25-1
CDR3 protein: CASGKAGDSDEQFF
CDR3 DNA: TGTGCCAGCGGGAAGGCGGGAGATAGCGATGAGCAGTTCTTC

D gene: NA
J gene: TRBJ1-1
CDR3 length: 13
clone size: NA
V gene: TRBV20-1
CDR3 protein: CSAREGMETEAFF
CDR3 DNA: TGCAGTGCTCGGGAGGGAATGGAAACTGAAGCTTTCTTT

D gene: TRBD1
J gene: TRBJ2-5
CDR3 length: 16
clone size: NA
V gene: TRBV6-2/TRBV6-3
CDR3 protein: CASSYSTGTGIETQYF
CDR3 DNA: TGTGCCAGCAGTTACTCGACGGGGACAGGGATCGAGACCCAGTACTTC

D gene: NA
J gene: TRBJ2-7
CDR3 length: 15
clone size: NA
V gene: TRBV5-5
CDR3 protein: CASSPQVLVTYEQYF
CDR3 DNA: TGTGCCAGCAGCCCCCAAGTGCTGGTAACCTACGAGCAGTACTTC

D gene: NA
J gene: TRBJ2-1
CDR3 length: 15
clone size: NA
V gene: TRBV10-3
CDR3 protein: CATSGQGTSYNEQFF
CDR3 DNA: TGTGCCACCAGCGGTCAGGGAACCTCCTACAATGAGCAGTTCTTC

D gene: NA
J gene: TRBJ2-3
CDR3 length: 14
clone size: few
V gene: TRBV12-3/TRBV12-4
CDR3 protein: CASSPWGPTDTQYF
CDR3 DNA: TGTGCCAGCAGTCCTTGGGGTCCCACAGATACGCAGTATTTT

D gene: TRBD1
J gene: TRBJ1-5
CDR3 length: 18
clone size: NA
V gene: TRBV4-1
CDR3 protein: CASSQGRGQGRPNQPQHF
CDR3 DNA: TGCGCCAGCAGCCAAGGAAGGGGACAGGGAAGACCGAATCAGCCCCAGCATTTT

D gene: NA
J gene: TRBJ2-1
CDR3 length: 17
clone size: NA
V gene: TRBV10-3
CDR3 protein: CAISESKTLPTGNEQFF
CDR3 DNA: TGTGCCATCAGTGAGTCGAAGACGCTTCCGACGGGCAATGAGCAGTTCTTC

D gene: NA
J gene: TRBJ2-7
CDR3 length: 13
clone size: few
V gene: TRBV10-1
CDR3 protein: CASSAGNSYEQYF
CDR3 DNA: TGCGCCAGCAGTGCAGGGAACTCCTACGAGCAGTACTTC

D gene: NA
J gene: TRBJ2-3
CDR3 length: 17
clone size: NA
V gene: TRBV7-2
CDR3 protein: CASSFSRESGGTDTQYF
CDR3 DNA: TGTGCCAGCAGCTTTTCTCGGGAGTCAGGAGGCACAGATACGCAGTATTTT

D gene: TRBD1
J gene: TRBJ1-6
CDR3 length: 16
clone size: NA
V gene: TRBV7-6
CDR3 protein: CASSPTGGSYNSPLHF
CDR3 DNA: TGTGCCAGCAGCCCGACAGGGGGCTCCTATAATTCACCCCTCCACTTT